What follows are 20 T cell receptor beta chains derived from one specimen sequenced in a study of T cells in Graves' hyperthyroidism and ophthalmopathy. There were TCR beta CDR3 regions amplified from RNA transcripts. The HTBI primer set served for first-round RT-PCR of the TCR CDR3. MiXCR, run by TCRdb on the multiplex PCR reads, gives a single entry per CDR3 protein. The sample contains around 340,000 distinct CDR3 sequences, 15% to 20% of which appear only once. The sample taken for sequencing was blood. The receptors shown here come from a woman aged 40-49 years with Graves' ophthalmopathy.

V usage is TRBV6-1 and J usage is TRBJ2-7; TRBD2 aligns across 14 bases. This CDR3 has 16 residues. The junction had 7 bases not matched to a gene; V was cut back by 6 bases and J by 3 bases. The germline gives CDR1 MNHNS, CDR2 SASEGT. CDR3 DNA sequence: TGTGCCAGCAGCCTAGGGACTAGCGGGAGTGTCTACGAGCAGTACTTC. As protein: CASSLGTSGSVYEQYF.

The chain links TRBV9 to TRBJ2-7; possible D gene TRBD2, 6 bases. Germline assignment: CDR1 SGDLS and CDR2 YYNGEE. The length of the CDR3 is 13 residues. V was clipped by 7 bases and J by 6 bases, with 17 bases between them. CDR3 amino acids: CASSRGTGVEQYF. CDR3 nucleotide sequence: TGTGCCAGCTCTCGAGGGACTGGAGTCGAGCAGTACTTC.

Worth noting for this clonotype: The conserved phenylalanine or tryptophan is not found at the CDR3 terminus, so this likely reflects a read error. No DNA is shown, since the ends of the CDR3 on it are uncertain; the CDR3 is the one TCRdb lists. The gene calls are TRBV14 and TRBJ1-5; the table's TRBD1 call for D was not verified on the DNA. The CDR3 region is 10 residues in length, termini included. The germline CDR1 and CDR2 sequences are SGHDN and FVKESK. The CDR3 spells CASSLRDRTL.

The table lists this clonotype with many counts. The CDR3 nucleotides read TGTGCCAGCAGTCCGCCGGACAGGGACTATGGCTACACCTTC. As protein: CASSPPDRDYGYTF. The chain employs TRBV28 and TRBJ1-2, with 8 bases identical to TRBD1. In germline, CDR1 is MDHEN, CDR2 SYDVKM. Trimming at V came to 5 bases and at J to 3 bases, leaving 5 bases not matched to a gene. The length of the CDR3 is 14 residues.

This clonotype was detected many times. This rearrangement joins TRBV14 to TRBJ1-2; D remains unclear. The CDR3 totals 13 residues. The V and J ends lost 1 base and 3 bases respectively, with 6 bases between them. Germline values: CDR1 SGHDN, CDR2 FVKESK. The CDR3 DNA reads as TGTGCCAGCAGCCAAGGTTTTCACTATGGCTACACCTTC. Its protein is CASSQGFHYGYTF.

The table lists this clonotype with many counts. The chain combines TRBV30 with TRBJ1-2, with D unresolved. Germline CDR1 is GTSNPN and CDR2 is SVGIG (reference sequence). The CDR3 totals 15 residues. V dropped 4 bases and J dropped 4 bases, with 19 bases sitting between them. As DNA, the CDR3 is TGTGCCTGGAAGGCGTGGGAACGAGGGAGCTATGGCTACACCTTC. Residues: CAWKAWERGSYGYTF.

This clonotype was detected ten times or more. V gene TRBV5-1 combines with J gene TRBJ2-7; D is possibly TRBD2 (5 bases). Trimming stripped 0 bases from V and 2 bases from J, with 9 bases between. Germline values: CDR1 SGHRS, CDR2 YFSETQ. CDR3 length: 14 residues. The DNA for the CDR3 is TGCGCCAGCAGCTTGGCTAGCAACACCTACGAGCAGTACTTC. It specifies CASSLASNTYEQYF.

The chain employs TRBV5-6 and TRBJ1-1; unclear D gene. Trimming removed 0 bases at V and 2 bases at J, with 14 bases between. Per the germline V gene, CDR1 is SGHDT and CDR2 is YYEEEE. CDR3 length: 16 amino acids. The CDR3 DNA sequence: TGTGCCAGCAGCTTGGGACGGGCGGCCACAAACACTGAAGCTTTCTTT. Its protein is CASSLGRAATNTEAFF.

This clonotype was detected ten times or more. The CDR3 spells CASSSVGYSYEQYF. The CDR3 DNA reads as TGTGCCAGCAGTTCGGTTGGTTACTCCTACGAGCAGTACTTC. V usage is TRBV28 and J usage is TRBJ2-7; D unresolved. The CDR3 loop spans 14 amino acids. The germline gives CDR1 MDHEN, CDR2 SYDVKM. The ends were cut back, 4 bases at V and 0 bases at J, with 10 bases in the middle.

This clonotype has only one observation. This chain joins TRBV2 and TRBJ2-7; 9 nucleotides align to TRBD2. The CDR3 consists of 13 residues. CDR1 and CDR2 from the germline V gene are SNHLY and FYNNEI. V gave up 4 bases and J gave up 7 bases; unmatched junction bases: 5. Written as DNA, the CDR3 is TGTGCCAGCAGTGGCGTAGCGGGAGTTGAGCAGTACTTC. It codes for CASSGVAGVEQYF.

This clonotype appeared many times. This chain links TRBV11-2 with TRBJ2-7, with 12 bases fitting TRBD2. Germline lookup yields CDR1 SGHAT and CDR2 FQNNGV. Trimming at V came to 5 bases and at J to 6 bases, leaving 8 bases not matched to a gene. CDR3 length: 15 amino acids. The CDR3 DNA follows: TGTGCCAGCAGCATACTAGCGGGAGGTGGGTCCGAGCAGTACTTC. Its translation: CASSILAGGGSEQYF.

This clonotype was seen ten or more times. The CDR3 loop is CASSVVTGGSTEAFF. The CDR3 DNA reads TGTGCCAGCAGCGTGGTTACAGGGGGGAGCACTGAAGCTTTCTTT. The chain recombines TRBV5-4 with TRBJ1-1, with 8 nucleotides matching TRBD1. The V gene end was trimmed by 4 bases and the J gene end by 4 bases; junction bases not matched to a gene: 9. The CDR3 extends over 15 amino acids. Germline assignment: CDR1 SGHNT and CDR2 YYREEE (reference sequence).

The chain is built from TRBV7-9 and TRBJ2-7, with D possibly TRBD1 on 5 matching bases. Germline V lookup: CDR1 SEHNR, CDR2 FQNEAQ (reference sequence). V lost 5 bases and J lost 2, with 16 bases in between. The CDR3 loop spans 15 amino acids. The chain's CDR3 is CASSKGVGFTYEQYF. For the CDR3, the DNA is TGTGCCAGCAGCAAAGGGGTCGGGTTTACCTACGAGCAGTACTTC.

This clonotype occurred many times. The gene calls are TRBV30 and TRBJ1-2, with D perhaps TRBD1 (5 bases). This CDR3 is built from 11 residues. Deletions cut 5 bases from V and 6 bases from J, with 10 bases between. Germline CDR1 GTSNPN, CDR2 SVGIG (reference sequence). CDR3 loop: CAWVLGDGYTF. In DNA form, the CDR3 reads TGTGCCTGGGTTCTAGGGGATGGCTACACCTTC.

This clonotype came up many times. The chain joins TRBV9 to TRBJ1-5, with 9 bases matching TRBD1. The CDR3 consists of 15 residues. The V segment lost 3 bases and the J segment 6 bases; nucleotides outside the gene matches: 7. The germline V gene encodes CDR1 SGDLS and CDR2 YYNGEE. The DNA of the CDR3 is TGTGCCAGCAGCGACGGGACAGGGCTAGGTCAGCCCCAGCATTTT. Translating gives CASSDGTGLGQPQHF.

The J gene is TRBJ1-5, the V gene TRBV6-1; 9 bases map to TRBD1. CDR1 and CDR2 from the germline V gene are MNHNS and SASEGT. The CDR3 has 14 amino acids. V trimming: 8 bases; J trimming: 4 bases; junction bases outside the gene matches: 6. The chain's CDR3 is CASHPGTGNQPQHF. Here the CDR3 DNA reads TGTGCCAGCCACCCCGGGACAGGGAATCAGCCCCAGCATTTT.

In its sample, this clonotype was seen many times. In DNA form, the CDR3 reads TGTGCCAGCAGCTTAGGGTACGACAGAGGGTCACCCCTCCACTTT. It translates to CASSLGYDRGSPLHF. The chain has TRBV7-9 and TRBJ1-6; a possible D gene is TRBD1 (5 bases). The ends were cut back, 1 base at V and 10 bases at J, with 14 bases in the middle. Germline V gene data show CDR1 as SEHNR and CDR2 as FQNEAQ (reference sequence). CDR3 length: 15 residues.

The V and J genes are TRBV7-9 and TRBJ2-7; 9 bases are shared with TRBD2. CDR1 and CDR2 from the germline V gene are SEHNR and FQNEAQ (reference sequence). The CDR3 totals 14 residues. With 1 base clipped from V and 7 bases from J, the junction kept 5 bases outside the gene matches. In DNA, the CDR3 is TGTGCCAGCAGCTTAGGTCTAGCGGGACGAGAGCAGTACTTC. Its protein product is CASSLGLAGREQYF. Variable domain in full (rest from reference TRBV7-9 and TRBJ2-7): DTGVSQNPRHKITKRGQNVTFRCDPISEHNRLYWYRQTLGQGPEFLTYFQNEAQLEKSRLLSDRFSAERPKGSFSTLEIQRTEQGDSAMYLCASSLGLAGREQYFGPGTRLTVT.

The rearrangement links TRBV6-2 or TRBV6-3 to TRBJ1-1; the D gene is possibly TRBD1 (5 bases). CDR1 and CDR2 (germline): MNHEY, SVGEGT. The V end lost 7 bases, the J end lost 7 bases, and 13 bases lay between the germline ends. The CDR3 loop spans 12 amino acids. DNA of the CDR3: TGTGCCAGCACCACCGGGGGGGGTGAAGCTTTCTTT. Amino acid sequence: CASTTGGGEAFF.

This clonotype appeared a few times. Germline and junction disagree at one end, which may indicate a read error. This chain joins TRBV7-9 and TRBJ2-4; possible D gene TRBD1, 6 bases. From germline, CDR1 is SEHNR and CDR2 FQNEAQ (reference sequence). The CDR3 length is 17 residues. This CDR3 reads CASSLVWGTRAKNFQYF. The CDR3 DNA follows: TGTGCCAGCAGCTTGGTATGGGGGACACGCGCCAAAAACTTTCAGTACTTC.